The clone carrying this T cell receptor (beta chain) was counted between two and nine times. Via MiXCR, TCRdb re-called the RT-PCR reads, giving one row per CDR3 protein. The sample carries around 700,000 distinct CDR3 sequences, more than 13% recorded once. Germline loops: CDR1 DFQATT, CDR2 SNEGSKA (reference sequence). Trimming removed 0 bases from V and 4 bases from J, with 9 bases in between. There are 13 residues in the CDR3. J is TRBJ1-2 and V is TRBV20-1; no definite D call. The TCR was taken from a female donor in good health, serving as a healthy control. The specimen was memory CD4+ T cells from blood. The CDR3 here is CSAREGTLYGYTF. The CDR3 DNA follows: TGCAGTGCTAGAGAGGGCACACTCTATGGCTACACCTTC.